This T cell receptor (beta chain) was sequenced during a study of blood T cell repertoires in COVID-19. Those who participated ranged in age from about 18 to 89 years and resided in about two dozen US areas. Cohort placement rested on clinical history that participants reported themselves. Within 2 weeks of study entry, exposed participants had contacted a PCR-confirmed or clinician-diagnosed COVID-19 case. Per germline, CDR1 LNHDA and CDR2 SQIVND (reference sequence). This CDR3 has 16 amino acids. Trimming took 8 bases from V and 2 from J; bases not matched to a gene: 12. Repertoires were generated with immunoSEQ multiplex PCR, while TCRdb's copy carries only in-frame clones and drops some. This sample has approximately 220,000 clones, with approximately 83% found just once.

The chain links TRBV19 to TRBJ2-3, with 8 nucleotides matching TRBD2. The source of this sequence is a woman between 50 and 59 years old who had been exposed to COVID-19. The specimen sequenced was PBMCs or T cells enriched from blood (not recorded which). The CDR3 loop is CASSQGGLASTDTQYF. The DNA of the CDR3 is TGTGCCAGTTCTCAGGGCGGACTAGCCTCCACAGATACGCAGTATTTT. The whole variable domain, remainder taken from reference TRBV19 and TRBJ2-3, is DGGITQSPKYLFRKEGQNVTLSCEQNLNHDAMYWYRQDPGQGLRLIYYSQIVNDFQKGDIAEGYSVSREKKESFPLTVTSAQKNPTAFYLCASSQGGLASTDTQYFGPGTRLTVL.